Listed below are T cell receptor beta chains from one sample, sequenced in a study of blood T cell repertoires in COVID-19. Sequencing was performed with immunoSEQ multiplex PCR; in TCRdb, only in-frame clones are kept and a portion is missing. The sample includes some 240,000 clones, approximately 78% seen only once; the top ten take roughly 12%. Sample: peripheral blood. These receptors all stem from a woman aged 55-69 years with active or convalescent COVID-19. The CDR3 runs from the conserved cysteine through the conserved F or W. A D gene is named only where the DNA matches it firmly. The size field is filled for only some rows; it gives once, few, many or a size class.

cdr3_aa | cdr3_nt | clone_size | j_call | d_call | v_call
CASSPSAANEKLFF | TGTGCCAGCAGTCCTTCTGCAGCTAATGAAAAACTGTTTTTT | once | TRBJ1-4 | - | TRBV6-5
CASSLAGARTDTQYF | TGTGCCAGCAGCTTAGCTGGGGCCCGCACAGATACGCAGTATTTT | - | TRBJ2-3 | - | TRBV7-9
CASSFPTDRRGYTF | TGTGCCAGCAGTTTTCCGACAGACCGGAGAGGCTACACCTTC | - | TRBJ1-2 | - | TRBV6-2/TRBV6-3
CASSSGQGSYNEQFF | TGCGCCAGCAGCTCCGGACAGGGTTCCTACAATGAGCAGTTCTTC | - | TRBJ2-1 | TRBD1 | TRBV5-1
CASSLTGGSYNEQFF | TGTGCCAGCAGCCTGACAGGGGGCTCCTACAATGAGCAGTTCTTC | - | TRBJ2-1 | TRBD1 | TRBV7-2
CASSSDRGGWGYTF | TGTGCCAGCAGCTCCGACAGGGGAGGTTGGGGCTACACCTTC | - | TRBJ1-2 | TRBD1 | TRBV2
CRGLRWKHHIF | TGCCGAGGACTCAGGTGGAAACACCATATATTT | - | TRBJ1-3 | - | TRBV29-1
CASINLGGDRVGYTF | TGTGCCAGCATCAACCTCGGGGGCGACAGGGTTGGCTACACCTTC | - | TRBJ1-2 | TRBD1 | TRBV7-9
CASSSGLDWSTDTQYF | TGTGCCAGCAGCTCGGGACTAGATTGGTCCACAGATACGCAGTATTTT | - | TRBJ2-3 | TRBD2 | TRBV7-9
CASSRFSGSGANVLTF | TGTGCCAGCAGCCGCTTTTCGGGCTCTGGGGCCAACGTCCTGACTTTC | - | TRBJ2-6 | - | TRBV5-4
CASSLGTGVSTNEKLFF | TGTGCCAGCAGCTTGGGGACAGGGGTGTCAACTAATGAAAAACTGTTTTTT | - | TRBJ1-4 | TRBD1 | TRBV5-4
CASSFGTGSEQYF | TGTGCCAGCAGTTTCGGGACAGGGAGTGAGCAGTACTTC | once | TRBJ2-7 | TRBD1 | TRBV27
CAIGGQGATNEKLFF | TGTGCCATCGGAGGACAGGGGGCAACTAATGAAAAACTGTTTTTT | - | TRBJ1-4 | TRBD1 | TRBV10-3
CASTPDSYGYGYTF | TGTGCCAGCACCCCAGACAGTTATGGCTATGGCTACACCTTC | - | TRBJ1-2 | - | TRBV11-2
CASSQARGTETQYF | TGTGCCAGCAGCCAAGCCCGGGGTACGGAGACCCAGTACTTC | - | TRBJ2-5 | - | TRBV3-1/TRBV3-2